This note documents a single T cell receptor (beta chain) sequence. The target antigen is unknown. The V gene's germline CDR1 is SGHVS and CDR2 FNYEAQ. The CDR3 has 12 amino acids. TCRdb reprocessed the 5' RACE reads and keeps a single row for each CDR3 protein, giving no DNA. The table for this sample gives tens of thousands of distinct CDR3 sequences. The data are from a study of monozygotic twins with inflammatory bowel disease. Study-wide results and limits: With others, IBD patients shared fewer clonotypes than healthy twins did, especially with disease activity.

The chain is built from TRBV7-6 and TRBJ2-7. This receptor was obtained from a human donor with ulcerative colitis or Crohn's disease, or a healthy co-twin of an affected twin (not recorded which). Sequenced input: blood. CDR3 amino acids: CASSFPLAEQYF.